The clone carrying this T cell receptor (beta chain) has ten or more counts. Its specificity is not known. TCR beta CDR3 regions were amplified from RNA. TCR CDR3 regions were first amplified by RT-PCR with HTBI primers. In TCRdb, the multiplex PCR reads were re-called with MiXCR into one record per CDR3 protein. The data hold a few hundred thousand distinct CDR3 sequences, with 15% to 19% observed a single time. This specimen comes from a study of T cells in Graves' hyperthyroidism and ophthalmopathy. Each 10 ml fresh peripheral blood draw supplied the PBMCs. Study-level results: Before onset, by a median of approximately 6.8 months, the model predicted ophthalmopathy.

Sequenced material: blood. The receptor was derived from a woman in her thirties with Graves' hyperthyroidism.

CDR3 loop: CASSSQGKDTQYF. The DNA of the CDR3 is TGTGCCAGCAGTTCCCAGGGGAAAGATACGCAGTATTTT. The V call is TRBV12-3 or TRBV12-4, the J call TRBJ2-3; the D gene is possibly TRBD1 (6 bases). The germline V and J ends were trimmed by 4 bases and 5 bases, with 10 bases remaining between them. This CDR3 is 13 amino acids long.